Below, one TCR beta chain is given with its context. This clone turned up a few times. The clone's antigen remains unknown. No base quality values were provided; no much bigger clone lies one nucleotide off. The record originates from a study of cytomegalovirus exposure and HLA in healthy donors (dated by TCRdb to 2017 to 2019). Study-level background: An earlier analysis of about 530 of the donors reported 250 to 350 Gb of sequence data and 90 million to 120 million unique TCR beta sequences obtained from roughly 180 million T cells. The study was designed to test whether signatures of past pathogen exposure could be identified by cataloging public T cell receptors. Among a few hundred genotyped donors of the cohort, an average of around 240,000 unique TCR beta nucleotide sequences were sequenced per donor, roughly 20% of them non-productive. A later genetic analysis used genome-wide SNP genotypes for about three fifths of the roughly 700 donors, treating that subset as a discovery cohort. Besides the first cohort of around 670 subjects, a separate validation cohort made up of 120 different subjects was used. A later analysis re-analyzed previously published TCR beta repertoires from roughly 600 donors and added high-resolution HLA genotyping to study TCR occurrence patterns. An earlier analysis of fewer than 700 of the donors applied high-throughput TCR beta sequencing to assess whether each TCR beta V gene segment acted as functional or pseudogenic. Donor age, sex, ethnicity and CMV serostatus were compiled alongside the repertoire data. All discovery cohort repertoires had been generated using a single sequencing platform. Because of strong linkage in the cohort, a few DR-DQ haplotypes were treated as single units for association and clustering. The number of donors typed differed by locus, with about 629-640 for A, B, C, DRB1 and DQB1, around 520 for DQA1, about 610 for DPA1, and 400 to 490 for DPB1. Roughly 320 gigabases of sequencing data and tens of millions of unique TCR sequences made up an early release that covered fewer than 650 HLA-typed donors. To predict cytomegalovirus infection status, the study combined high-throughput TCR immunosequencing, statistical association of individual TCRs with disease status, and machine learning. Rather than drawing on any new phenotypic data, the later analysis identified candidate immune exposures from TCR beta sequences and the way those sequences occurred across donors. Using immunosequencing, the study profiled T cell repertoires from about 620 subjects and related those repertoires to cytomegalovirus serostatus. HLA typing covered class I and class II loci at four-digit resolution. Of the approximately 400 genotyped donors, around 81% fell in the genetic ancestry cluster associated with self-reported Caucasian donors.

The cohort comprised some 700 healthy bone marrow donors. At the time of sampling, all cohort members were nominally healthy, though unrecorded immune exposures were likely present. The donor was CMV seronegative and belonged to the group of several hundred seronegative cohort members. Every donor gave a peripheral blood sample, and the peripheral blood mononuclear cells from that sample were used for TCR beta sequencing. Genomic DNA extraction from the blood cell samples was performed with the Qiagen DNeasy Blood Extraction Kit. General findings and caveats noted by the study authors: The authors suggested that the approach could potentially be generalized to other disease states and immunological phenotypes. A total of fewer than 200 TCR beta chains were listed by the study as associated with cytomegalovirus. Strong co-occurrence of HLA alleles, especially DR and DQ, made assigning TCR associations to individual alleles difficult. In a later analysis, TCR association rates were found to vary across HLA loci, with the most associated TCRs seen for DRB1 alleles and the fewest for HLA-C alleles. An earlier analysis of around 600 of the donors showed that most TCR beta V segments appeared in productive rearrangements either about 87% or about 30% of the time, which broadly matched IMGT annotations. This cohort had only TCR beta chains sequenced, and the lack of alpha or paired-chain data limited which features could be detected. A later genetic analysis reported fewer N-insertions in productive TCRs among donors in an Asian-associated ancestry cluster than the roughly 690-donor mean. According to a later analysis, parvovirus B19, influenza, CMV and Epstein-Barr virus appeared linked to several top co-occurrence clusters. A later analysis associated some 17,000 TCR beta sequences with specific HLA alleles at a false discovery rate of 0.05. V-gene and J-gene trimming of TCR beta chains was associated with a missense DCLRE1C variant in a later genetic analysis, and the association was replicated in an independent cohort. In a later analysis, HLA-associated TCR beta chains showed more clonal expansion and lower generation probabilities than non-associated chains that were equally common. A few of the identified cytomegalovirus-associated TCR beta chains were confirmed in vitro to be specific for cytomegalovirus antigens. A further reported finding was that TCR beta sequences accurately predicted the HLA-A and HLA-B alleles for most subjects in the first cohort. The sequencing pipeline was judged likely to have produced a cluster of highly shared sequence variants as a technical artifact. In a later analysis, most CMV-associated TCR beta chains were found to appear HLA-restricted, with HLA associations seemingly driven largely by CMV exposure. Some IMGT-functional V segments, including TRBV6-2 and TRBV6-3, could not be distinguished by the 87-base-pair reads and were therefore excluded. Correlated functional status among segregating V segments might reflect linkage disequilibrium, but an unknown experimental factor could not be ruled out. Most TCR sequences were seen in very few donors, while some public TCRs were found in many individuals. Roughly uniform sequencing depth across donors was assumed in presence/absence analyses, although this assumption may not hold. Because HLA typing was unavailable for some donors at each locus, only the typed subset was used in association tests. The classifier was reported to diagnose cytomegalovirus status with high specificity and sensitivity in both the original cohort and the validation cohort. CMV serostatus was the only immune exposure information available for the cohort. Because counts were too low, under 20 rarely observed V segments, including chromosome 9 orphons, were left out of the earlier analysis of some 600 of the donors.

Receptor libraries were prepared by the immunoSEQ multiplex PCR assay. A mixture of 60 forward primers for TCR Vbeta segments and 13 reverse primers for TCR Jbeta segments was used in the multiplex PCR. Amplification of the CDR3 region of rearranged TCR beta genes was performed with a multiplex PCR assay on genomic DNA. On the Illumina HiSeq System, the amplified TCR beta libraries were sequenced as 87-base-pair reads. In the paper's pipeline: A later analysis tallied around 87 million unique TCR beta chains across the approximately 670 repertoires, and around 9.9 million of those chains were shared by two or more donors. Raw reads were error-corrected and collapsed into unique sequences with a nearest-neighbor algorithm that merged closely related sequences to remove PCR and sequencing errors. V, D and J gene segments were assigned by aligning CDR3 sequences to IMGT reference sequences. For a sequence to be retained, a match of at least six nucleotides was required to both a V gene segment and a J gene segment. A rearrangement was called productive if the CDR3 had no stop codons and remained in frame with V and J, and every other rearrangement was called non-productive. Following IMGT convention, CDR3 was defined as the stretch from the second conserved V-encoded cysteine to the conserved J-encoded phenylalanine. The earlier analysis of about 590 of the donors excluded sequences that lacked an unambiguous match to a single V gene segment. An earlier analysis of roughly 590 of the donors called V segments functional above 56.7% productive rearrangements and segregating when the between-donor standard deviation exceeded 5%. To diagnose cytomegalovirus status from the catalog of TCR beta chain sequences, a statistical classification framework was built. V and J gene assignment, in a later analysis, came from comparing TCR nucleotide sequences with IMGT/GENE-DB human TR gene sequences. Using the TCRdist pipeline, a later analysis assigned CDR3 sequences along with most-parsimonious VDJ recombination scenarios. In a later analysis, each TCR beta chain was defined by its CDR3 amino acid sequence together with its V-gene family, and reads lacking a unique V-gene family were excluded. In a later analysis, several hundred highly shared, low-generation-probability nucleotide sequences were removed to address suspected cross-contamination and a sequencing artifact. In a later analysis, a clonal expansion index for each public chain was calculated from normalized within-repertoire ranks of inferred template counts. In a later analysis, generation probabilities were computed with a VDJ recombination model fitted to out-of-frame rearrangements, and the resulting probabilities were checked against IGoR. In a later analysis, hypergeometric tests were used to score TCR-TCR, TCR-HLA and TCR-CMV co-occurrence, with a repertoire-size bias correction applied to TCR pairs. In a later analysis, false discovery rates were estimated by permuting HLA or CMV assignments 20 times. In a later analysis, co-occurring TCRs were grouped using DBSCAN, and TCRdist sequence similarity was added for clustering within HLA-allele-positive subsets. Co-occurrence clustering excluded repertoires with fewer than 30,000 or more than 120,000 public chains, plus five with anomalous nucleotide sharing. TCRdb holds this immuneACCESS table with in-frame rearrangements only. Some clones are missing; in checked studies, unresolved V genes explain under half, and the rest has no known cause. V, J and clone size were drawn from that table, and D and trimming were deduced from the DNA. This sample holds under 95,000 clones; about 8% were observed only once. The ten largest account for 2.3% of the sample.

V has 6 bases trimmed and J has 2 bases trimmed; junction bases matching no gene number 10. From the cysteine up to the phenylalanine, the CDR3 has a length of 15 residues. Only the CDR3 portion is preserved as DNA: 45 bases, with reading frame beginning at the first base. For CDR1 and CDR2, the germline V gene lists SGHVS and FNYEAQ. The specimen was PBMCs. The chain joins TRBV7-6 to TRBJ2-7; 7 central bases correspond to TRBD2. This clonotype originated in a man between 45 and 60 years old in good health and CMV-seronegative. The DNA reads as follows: TGTGCCAGCAGTCCCATCGGAGCGGGACCCTACGAGCAGTACTTC. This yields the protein CASSPIGAGPYEQYF.